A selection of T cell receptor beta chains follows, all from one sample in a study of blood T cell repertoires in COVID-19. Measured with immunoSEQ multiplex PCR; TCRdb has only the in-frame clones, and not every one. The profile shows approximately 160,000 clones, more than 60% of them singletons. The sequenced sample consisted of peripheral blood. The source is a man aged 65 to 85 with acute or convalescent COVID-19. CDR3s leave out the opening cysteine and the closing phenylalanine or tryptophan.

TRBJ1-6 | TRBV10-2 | ASSETQGGRNSPLH
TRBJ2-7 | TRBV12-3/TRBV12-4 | ASSPGQLYEQY
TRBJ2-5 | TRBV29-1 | SVPSGGGQETQY
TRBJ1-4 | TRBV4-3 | ASSPSNRGKKLF
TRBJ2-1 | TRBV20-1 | SANEGYQSSYNEQF
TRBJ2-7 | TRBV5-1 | ASSSGTGVIAYEQY
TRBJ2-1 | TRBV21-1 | ASKRRDYAYNEQF
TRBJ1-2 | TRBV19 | ASSLGTVNNYGYT
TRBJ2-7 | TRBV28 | ASSPPLATLYEQY
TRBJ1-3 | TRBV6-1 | ASSERGTGEVGNTIY
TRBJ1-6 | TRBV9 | ASSVGDRGPSPLH
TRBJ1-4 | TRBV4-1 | ASSQAGGTNEKLF
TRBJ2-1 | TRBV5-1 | ASSLAAGAGNEQF
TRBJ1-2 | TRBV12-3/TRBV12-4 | ASSFAGDGYT
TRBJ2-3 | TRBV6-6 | ASRSPDTQY
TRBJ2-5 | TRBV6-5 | ASRRRREETQY
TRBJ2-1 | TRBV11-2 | ASSLVLEYNEQF
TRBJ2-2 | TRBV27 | ASSLYPGQANTGELF
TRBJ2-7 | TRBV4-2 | ASSQATSGSPYEQY
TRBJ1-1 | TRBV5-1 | ASSLGTGGSQNTEAF
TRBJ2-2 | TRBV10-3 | AISGGQGYTGELF
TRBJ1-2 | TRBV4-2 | ASSHPPGQTNYGYT
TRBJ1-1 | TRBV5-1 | ASSSGVLNTEAF